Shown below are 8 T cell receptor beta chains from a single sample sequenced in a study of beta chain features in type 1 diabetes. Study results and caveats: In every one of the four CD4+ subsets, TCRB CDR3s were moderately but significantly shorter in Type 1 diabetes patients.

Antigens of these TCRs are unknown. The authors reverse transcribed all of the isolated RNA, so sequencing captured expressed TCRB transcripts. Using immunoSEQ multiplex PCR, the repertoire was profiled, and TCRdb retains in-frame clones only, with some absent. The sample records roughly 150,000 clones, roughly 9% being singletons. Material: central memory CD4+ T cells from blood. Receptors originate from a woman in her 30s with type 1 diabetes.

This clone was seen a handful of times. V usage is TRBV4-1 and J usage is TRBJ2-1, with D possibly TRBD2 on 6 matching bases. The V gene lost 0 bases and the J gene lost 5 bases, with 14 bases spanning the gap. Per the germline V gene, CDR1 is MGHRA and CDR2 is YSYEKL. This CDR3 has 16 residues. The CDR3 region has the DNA TGCGCCAGCAGCCAAGAGGACGGACTAAAACACAATGAGCAGTTCTTC. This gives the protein CASSQEDGLKHNEQFF.

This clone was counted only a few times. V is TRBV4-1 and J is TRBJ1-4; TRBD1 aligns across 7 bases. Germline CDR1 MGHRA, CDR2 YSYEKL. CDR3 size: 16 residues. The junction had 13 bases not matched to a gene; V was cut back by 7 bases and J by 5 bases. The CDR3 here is CASKYDGGRGNEKLFF. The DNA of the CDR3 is TGCGCCAGCAAATACGATGGGGGCAGGGGGAATGAAAAACTGTTTTTT.

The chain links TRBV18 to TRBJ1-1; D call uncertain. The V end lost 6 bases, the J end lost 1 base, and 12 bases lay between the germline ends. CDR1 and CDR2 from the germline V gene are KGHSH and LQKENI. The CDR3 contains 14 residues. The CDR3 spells CASSTERANTEAFF. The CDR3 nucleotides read TGTGCCAGCTCTACGGAGCGGGCGAACACTGAAGCTTTCTTT.

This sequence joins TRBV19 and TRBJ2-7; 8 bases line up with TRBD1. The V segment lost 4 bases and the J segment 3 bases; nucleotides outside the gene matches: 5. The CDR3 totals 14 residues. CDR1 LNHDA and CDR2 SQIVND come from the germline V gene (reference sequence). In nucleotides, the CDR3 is TGTGCCAGTAGTAAGGACAGGGCCCTCTACGAGCAGTACTTC. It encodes CASSKDRALYEQYF.

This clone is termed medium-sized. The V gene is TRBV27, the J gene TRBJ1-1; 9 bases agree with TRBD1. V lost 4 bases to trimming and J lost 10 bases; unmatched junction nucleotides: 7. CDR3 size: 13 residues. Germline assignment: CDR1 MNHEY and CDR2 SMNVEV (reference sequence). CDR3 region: CASSSPRTGAAFF. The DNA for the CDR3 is TGTGCCAGCAGTTCACCCCGGACAGGGGCAGCTTTCTTT.

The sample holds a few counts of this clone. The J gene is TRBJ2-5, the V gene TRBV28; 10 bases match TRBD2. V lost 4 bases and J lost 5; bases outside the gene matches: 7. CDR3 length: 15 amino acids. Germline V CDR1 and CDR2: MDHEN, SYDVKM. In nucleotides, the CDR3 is TGTGCCAGCAGTTCCAGCGGGAGGGCAGAGGAGACCCAGTACTTC. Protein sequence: CASSSSGRAEETQYF.

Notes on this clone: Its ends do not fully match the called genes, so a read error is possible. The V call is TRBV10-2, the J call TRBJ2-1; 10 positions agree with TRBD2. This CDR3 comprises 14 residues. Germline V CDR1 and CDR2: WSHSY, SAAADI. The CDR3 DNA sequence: TGTGCCACCAAAGGACTAGCGGACTACAATGAGCAGTTCTTC. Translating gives CATKGLADYNEQFF.

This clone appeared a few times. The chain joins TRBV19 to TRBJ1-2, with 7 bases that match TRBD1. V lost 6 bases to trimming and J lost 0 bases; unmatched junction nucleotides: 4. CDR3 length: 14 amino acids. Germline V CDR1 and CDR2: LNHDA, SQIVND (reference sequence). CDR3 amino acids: CASSQQGSNYGYTF. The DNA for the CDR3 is TGTGCCAGTAGCCAACAGGGGTCTAACTATGGCTACACCTTC.